Listed below are T cell receptor beta chains from one sample, sequenced in a study of blood T cell repertoires in COVID-19. Assay: immunoSEQ multiplex PCR; the TCRdb copy retains only in-frame clones and omits some. The table records some 170,000 clones, around 81% of them present only once. Sequencing was performed on peripheral blood. The receptors derive from a man aged 60 to 75 with active or convalescent COVID-19. Both conserved end residues are part of each CDR3. Each record gives: V gene, D gene, clone size, J gene, CDR3 protein, CDR3 DNA. D genes are given only for firm matches. A row's size may be missing; if present it is once, few, many or a size class.

v_call: TRBV11-2; d_call: TRBD2; clone_size: -; j_call: TRBJ2-7; cdr3_aa: CASSHLGIAGGGYEQYF; cdr3_nt: TGTGCCAGCAGCCACTTAGGGATAGCGGGAGGGGGTTACGAGCAGTACTTC
v_call: TRBV6-1; d_call: -; clone_size: -; j_call: TRBJ2-1; cdr3_aa: CASSDTNEQFF; cdr3_nt: TGTGCCAGCAGTGACACTAATGAGCAGTTCTTC
v_call: TRBV5-4; d_call: -; clone_size: -; j_call: TRBJ2-7; cdr3_aa: CASSLTGRYEQYF; cdr3_nt: TGTGCCAGCAGCTTGACAGGTAGATACGAGCAGTACTTC
v_call: TRBV5-1; d_call: TRBD1; clone_size: -; j_call: TRBJ1-2; cdr3_aa: CASSSFRDRGDYGYTF; cdr3_nt: TGCGCCAGCAGCTCTTTCCGGGACAGGGGGGACTATGGCTACACCTTC
v_call: TRBV3-1/TRBV3-2; d_call: TRBD1; clone_size: -; j_call: TRBJ1-4; cdr3_aa: CASSHRDRAEKLFF; cdr3_nt: TGTGCCAGCAGCCACCGGGACAGGGCGGAAAAACTGTTTTTT
v_call: TRBV28; d_call: -; clone_size: -; j_call: TRBJ1-2; cdr3_aa: CASSLGGPYGYTF; cdr3_nt: TGTGCCAGCAGTTTGGGGGGTCCCTATGGCTACACCTTC
v_call: TRBV12-3/TRBV12-4; d_call: TRBD2; clone_size: -; j_call: TRBJ2-5; cdr3_aa: CASSFGGGLAPYF; cdr3_nt: TGTGCCAGCAGTTTCGGCGGTGGACTAGCTCCGTACTTC
v_call: TRBV11-2; d_call: -; clone_size: few; j_call: TRBJ1-2; cdr3_aa: CASSLSAGGWYGYTF; cdr3_nt: TGTGCCAGCAGCTTATCCGCGGGTGGTTGGTATGGCTACACCTTC
v_call: TRBV6-5; d_call: TRBD1; clone_size: -; j_call: TRBJ1-2; cdr3_aa: CASRGTGIYGYTF; cdr3_nt: TGTGCCAGCAGGGGGACAGGGATCTATGGCTACACCTTC
v_call: TRBV7-8; d_call: -; clone_size: -; j_call: TRBJ1-5; cdr3_aa: CASSPGKDQPQHF; cdr3_nt: TGTGCCAGCAGCCCAGGGAAAGACCAGCCCCAGCATTTT
v_call: TRBV21-1; d_call: -; clone_size: -; j_call: TRBJ1-3; cdr3_aa: CASSSPGQLNTIYF; cdr3_nt: TGTGCCAGCAGCAGCCCGGGACAGCTTAACACCATATATTTT
v_call: TRBV18; d_call: -; clone_size: -; j_call: TRBJ1-5; cdr3_aa: CASSPKSDQPQHF; cdr3_nt: TGTGCCAGCTCACCTAAGAGCGATCAGCCCCAGCATTTT
v_call: TRBV19; d_call: TRBD2; clone_size: -; j_call: TRBJ2-1; cdr3_aa: CASSALAGGPIYNEQFF; cdr3_nt: TGTGCCAGTAGTGCACTAGCGGGAGGGCCTATCTACAATGAGCAGTTCTTC
v_call: TRBV19; d_call: -; clone_size: -; j_call: TRBJ2-7; cdr3_aa: CASSGTGVGEQYF; cdr3_nt: TGTGCCAGTAGTGGTACAGGAGTAGGCGAGCAGTACTTC
v_call: TRBV18; d_call: -; clone_size: -; j_call: TRBJ1-5; cdr3_aa: CASSEAGVQPQHF; cdr3_nt: TGTGCCAGCTCAGAAGCAGGTGTCCAGCCCCAGCATTTT
v_call: TRBV19; d_call: TRBD2; clone_size: -; j_call: TRBJ2-3; cdr3_aa: CASSGFQRGDTDTQYF; cdr3_nt: TGTGCCAGTAGTGGCTTCCAGCGGGGAGACACAGATACGCAGTATTTT
v_call: TRBV5-1; d_call: -; clone_size: -; j_call: TRBJ2-5; cdr3_aa: CASRIGGGRETQYF; cdr3_nt: TGCGCCAGCCGCATAGGCGGGGGCCGAGAGACCCAGTACTTC
v_call: TRBV19; d_call: -; clone_size: -; j_call: TRBJ1-2; cdr3_aa: CASSLTGPHYGYTF; cdr3_nt: TGTGCCAGTAGTCTCACAGGACCCCACTATGGCTACACCTTC
v_call: TRBV5-4; d_call: TRBD1; clone_size: -; j_call: TRBJ2-3; cdr3_aa: CASSSQGGQATQYF; cdr3_nt: TGTGCCAGCAGCTCCCAAGGGGGACAGGCAACGCAGTATTTT
v_call: TRBV28; d_call: TRBD1; clone_size: -; j_call: TRBJ1-2; cdr3_aa: CASSSPRGGDRGQYGYTF; cdr3_nt: TGTGCCAGCAGTTCCCCCAGGGGCGGGGACAGGGGGCAATATGGCTACACCTTC
v_call: TRBV7-2; d_call: -; clone_size: -; j_call: TRBJ2-3; cdr3_aa: CASSLAPGARGRPTDTQYF; cdr3_nt: TGTGCCAGCAGCTTAGCGCCAGGGGCCAGGGGGAGGCCCACAGATACGCAGTATTTT
v_call: TRBV10-3; d_call: -; clone_size: -; j_call: TRBJ1-2; cdr3_aa: CAISEGFGQGNYGYTF; cdr3_nt: TGTGCCATCAGTGAGGGTTTCGGGCAGGGGAACTATGGCTACACCTTC
v_call: TRBV19; d_call: -; clone_size: few; j_call: TRBJ1-5; cdr3_aa: CASSPAPQGGRSNQPQHF; cdr3_nt: TGTGCCAGTAGTCCAGCCCCCCAGGGAGGAAGAAGCAATCAGCCCCAGCATTTT
v_call: TRBV14; d_call: -; clone_size: -; j_call: TRBJ1-5; cdr3_aa: CASSPPDRPGQPQHF; cdr3_nt: TGTGCCAGCAGCCCCCCTGACAGGCCAGGTCAGCCCCAGCATTTT
v_call: TRBV19; d_call: TRBD2; clone_size: -; j_call: TRBJ2-3; cdr3_aa: CASSIRQAGGPLDTQYF; cdr3_nt: TGTGCCAGTAGTATCAGGCAAGCGGGAGGGCCGCTAGATACGCAGTATTTT
v_call: TRBV29-1; d_call: TRBD1; clone_size: -; j_call: TRBJ1-2; cdr3_aa: CSGGEGGSHYGYTF; cdr3_nt: TGCAGCGGGGGCGAAGGGGGCTCCCACTATGGCTACACCTTC
v_call: TRBV10-3; d_call: -; clone_size: -; j_call: TRBJ2-7; cdr3_aa: CAIMSGYEQYF; cdr3_nt: TGTGCCATCATGAGCGGGTACGAGCAGTACTTC
v_call: TRBV6-6; d_call: TRBD1; clone_size: -; j_call: TRBJ2-5; cdr3_aa: CASTYWDRGKETQYF; cdr3_nt: TGTGCCAGCACCTATTGGGACAGGGGGAAAGAGACCCAGTACTTC
v_call: TRBV7-9; d_call: -; clone_size: -; j_call: TRBJ2-1; cdr3_aa: CASQRTQFYNEQFF; cdr3_nt: TGTGCCAGCCAAAGGACACAATTCTACAATGAGCAGTTCTTC
v_call: TRBV2; d_call: TRBD1; clone_size: -; j_call: TRBJ2-1; cdr3_aa: CASSERGTGASNEQFF; cdr3_nt: TGTGCCAGCAGTGAACGGGGGACAGGGGCAAGCAATGAGCAGTTCTTC
v_call: TRBV7-9; d_call: -; clone_size: -; j_call: TRBJ2-4; cdr3_aa: CASSLVENIQYF; cdr3_nt: TGTGCCAGCAGCTTAGTCGAAAACATTCAGTACTTC
v_call: TRBV5-4; d_call: -; clone_size: once; j_call: TRBJ2-7; cdr3_aa: CASSWQGSYEQYF; cdr3_nt: TGTGCCAGCAGCTGGCAGGGTTCCTACGAGCAGTACTTC
v_call: TRBV19; d_call: TRBD1; clone_size: few; j_call: TRBJ1-1; cdr3_aa: CASIRDRGQTEAFF; cdr3_nt: TGTGCCAGTATCCGGGACAGGGGGCAGACTGAAGCTTTCTTT
v_call: TRBV28; d_call: -; clone_size: -; j_call: TRBJ1-2; cdr3_aa: CASSLVDYGYTF; cdr3_nt: TGTGCCAGCAGTCTAGTGGACTATGGCTACACCTTC
v_call: TRBV11-2; d_call: -; clone_size: -; j_call: TRBJ1-1; cdr3_aa: CASSSSLTGEGGAFF; cdr3_nt: TGTGCCAGCAGCTCGAGCTTGACAGGAGAGGGGGGGGCTTTCTTT
v_call: TRBV3-1/TRBV3-2; d_call: -; clone_size: -; j_call: TRBJ2-3; cdr3_aa: CASRVAGSSTDTQYF; cdr3_nt: TGTGCCAGCAGGGTGGCGGGCTCTAGCACAGATACGCAGTATTTT
v_call: TRBV28; d_call: -; clone_size: -; j_call: TRBJ1-4; cdr3_aa: CASRPTGGLNEKLFF; cdr3_nt: TGTGCCAGCAGACCCACGGGGGGCCTAAATGAAAAACTGTTTTTT
v_call: TRBV11-3; d_call: TRBD2; clone_size: -; j_call: TRBJ2-2; cdr3_aa: CASSLTLAGFNTGELFF; cdr3_nt: TGTGCCAGCAGCTTAACCCTAGCGGGGTTCAACACCGGGGAGCTGTTTTTT
v_call: TRBV19; d_call: TRBD1; clone_size: -; j_call: TRBJ1-6; cdr3_aa: CASSSGTDNNSPLHF; cdr3_nt: TGTGCCAGTAGTTCCGGGACAGATAATAATTCACCCCTCCACTTT
v_call: TRBV7-2; d_call: TRBD2; clone_size: -; j_call: TRBJ2-3; cdr3_aa: CASSRYSIAGGPTDTQYF; cdr3_nt: TGTGCCAGCAGCCGGTACTCAATAGCGGGGGGCCCCACAGATACGCAGTATTTT
v_call: TRBV12-3/TRBV12-4; d_call: -; clone_size: -; j_call: TRBJ1-5; cdr3_aa: CASSFTGGQPQHF; cdr3_nt: TGTGCCAGCAGTTTTACGGGGGGTCAGCCCCAGCATTTT
v_call: TRBV7-9; d_call: -; clone_size: -; j_call: TRBJ1-4; cdr3_aa: CASSLGFQAILEKLFF; cdr3_nt: TGTGCCAGCAGCTTAGGTTTCCAGGCCATCCTTGAAAAACTGTTTTTT
v_call: TRBV29-1; d_call: TRBD1; clone_size: -; j_call: TRBJ1-2; cdr3_aa: CSDRGQGAQPGGYTF; cdr3_nt: TGCAGCGACCGAGGACAGGGGGCCCAGCCAGGTGGCTACACCTTC
v_call: TRBV28; d_call: -; clone_size: -; j_call: TRBJ1-1; cdr3_aa: CASSRTVNTEAFF; cdr3_nt: TGTGCCAGCAGCAGGACAGTGAACACTGAAGCTTTCTTT
v_call: TRBV15; d_call: TRBD1; clone_size: few; j_call: TRBJ2-4; cdr3_aa: CATSSPQTGENIQYF; cdr3_nt: TGTGCCACCAGCAGCCCACAAACAGGGGAAAACATTCAGTACTTC
v_call: TRBV12-3/TRBV12-4; d_call: TRBD1; clone_size: once; j_call: TRBJ2-7; cdr3_aa: CASSTDRAHEQYF; cdr3_nt: TGTGCCAGCAGTACTGACAGGGCCCACGAGCAGTACTTC
v_call: TRBV10-1; d_call: TRBD2; clone_size: few; j_call: TRBJ2-2; cdr3_aa: CASSLLRGGTGELFF; cdr3_nt: TGCGCCAGCAGCCTCCTCCGGGGGGGCACCGGGGAGCTGTTTTTT
v_call: TRBV5-1; d_call: -; clone_size: -; j_call: TRBJ2-2; cdr3_aa: CASSLRTPNTGELFF; cdr3_nt: TGCGCCAGCAGCTTGCGGACTCCTAACACCGGGGAGCTGTTTTTT
v_call: TRBV27; d_call: -; clone_size: few; j_call: TRBJ1-6; cdr3_aa: CASSLVLPSSYNSPLHF; cdr3_nt: TGTGCCAGCAGTTTAGTTCTTCCGTCCTCCTATAATTCACCCCTCCACTTT
v_call: TRBV14; d_call: TRBD2; clone_size: -; j_call: TRBJ2-2; cdr3_aa: CASSLRPGLAGPSLRELFF; cdr3_nt: TGTGCCAGCAGCCTCCGTCCCGGACTAGCGGGACCATCCCTGCGGGAGCTGTTTTTT
v_call: TRBV7-3; d_call: TRBD2; clone_size: -; j_call: TRBJ2-3; cdr3_aa: CASSSGGFSTDTQYF; cdr3_nt: TGTGCCAGCAGCTCCGGGGGGTTTAGCACAGATACGCAGTATTTT
v_call: TRBV24-1; d_call: -; clone_size: -; j_call: TRBJ1-5; cdr3_aa: CATSDAPGQPQHF; cdr3_nt: TGTGCCACCAGTGATGCCCCGGGGCAGCCCCAGCATTTT
v_call: TRBV16; d_call: -; clone_size: -; j_call: TRBJ2-1; cdr3_aa: CASSFRQSEQFF; cdr3_nt: TGTGCCAGCAGCTTCAGACAGTCCGAGCAGTTCTTC
v_call: TRBV28; d_call: -; clone_size: -; j_call: TRBJ2-7; cdr3_aa: CASSSGQGGEQYF; cdr3_nt: TGTGCCAGCAGCTCCGGACAGGGAGGGGAGCAGTACTTC
v_call: TRBV28; d_call: -; clone_size: -; j_call: TRBJ1-3; cdr3_aa: CASSFPSDYSGNTIYF; cdr3_nt: TGTGCCAGCAGTTTCCCGTCAGACTACTCTGGAAACACCATATATTTT
v_call: TRBV28; d_call: TRBD2; clone_size: -; j_call: TRBJ2-1; cdr3_aa: CASSKHTSGSYNEQFF; cdr3_nt: TGTGCCAGCAGCAAGCACACTAGCGGGAGCTACAATGAGCAGTTCTTC
v_call: TRBV18; d_call: -; clone_size: -; j_call: TRBJ1-3; cdr3_aa: CASSPSQGRTGNTIYF; cdr3_nt: TGTGCCAGCTCACCATCTCAGGGAAGAACTGGAAACACCATATATTTT